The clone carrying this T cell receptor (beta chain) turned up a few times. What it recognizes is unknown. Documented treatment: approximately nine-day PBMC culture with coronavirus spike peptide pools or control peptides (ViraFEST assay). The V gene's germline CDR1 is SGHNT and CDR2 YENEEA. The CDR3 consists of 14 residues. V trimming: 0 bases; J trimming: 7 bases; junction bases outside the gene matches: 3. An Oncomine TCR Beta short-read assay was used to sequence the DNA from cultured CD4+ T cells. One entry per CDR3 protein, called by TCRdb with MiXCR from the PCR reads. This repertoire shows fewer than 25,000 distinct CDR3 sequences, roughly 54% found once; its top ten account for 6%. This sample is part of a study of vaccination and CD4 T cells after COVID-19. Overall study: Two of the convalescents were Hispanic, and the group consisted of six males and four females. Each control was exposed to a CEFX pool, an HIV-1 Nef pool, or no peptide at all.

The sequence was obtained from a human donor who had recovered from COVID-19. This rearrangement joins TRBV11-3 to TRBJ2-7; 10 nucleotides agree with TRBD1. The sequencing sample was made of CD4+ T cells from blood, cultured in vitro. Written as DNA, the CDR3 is TGTGCCAGCAGCTTAGACAGGACAGGGGGGGAGCAGTACTTC. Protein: CASSLDRTGGEQYF.